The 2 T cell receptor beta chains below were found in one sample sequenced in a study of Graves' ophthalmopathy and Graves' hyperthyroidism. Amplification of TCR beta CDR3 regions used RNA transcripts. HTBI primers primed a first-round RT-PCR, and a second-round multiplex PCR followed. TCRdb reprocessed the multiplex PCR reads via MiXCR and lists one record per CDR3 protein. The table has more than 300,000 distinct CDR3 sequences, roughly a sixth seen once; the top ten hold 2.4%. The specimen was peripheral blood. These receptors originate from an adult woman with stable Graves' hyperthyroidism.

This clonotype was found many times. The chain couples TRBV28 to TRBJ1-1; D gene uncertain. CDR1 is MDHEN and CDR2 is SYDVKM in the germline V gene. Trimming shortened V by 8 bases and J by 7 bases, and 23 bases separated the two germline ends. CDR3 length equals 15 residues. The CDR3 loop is CASSPDPGAGGEAFF. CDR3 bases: TGTGCCAGCTCCCCCGACCCAGGCGCAGGTGGTGAAGCTTTCTTT.

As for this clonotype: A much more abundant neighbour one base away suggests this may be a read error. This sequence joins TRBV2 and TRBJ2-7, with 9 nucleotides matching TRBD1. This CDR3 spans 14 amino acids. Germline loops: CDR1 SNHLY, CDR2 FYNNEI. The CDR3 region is CVSRRQGGRIGQYF. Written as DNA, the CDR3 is TGTGTCAGCAGAAGACAGGGGGGAAGGATAGGGCAGTACTTC.